This T cell receptor beta chain was found in a study of post-analysis software for immune sequencing data. The study's findings and limits: Patients used five TRBV segments, including TRBV5-6, TRBV5-1 and TRBV20-1, more often than controls.

Unique molecular identifiers featured in each of the TCR beta cDNA libraries. One entry per CDR3 protein results from TCRdb running MiXCR on the PCR reads. The profile covers fewer than 850,000 distinct CDR3 sequences, with roughly 30% appearing a single time and 0.5% to 0.6% taken by the ten largest. Looked up from germline, CDR1 is DFQATT and CDR2 is SNEGSKA (reference sequence). The CDR3 extends over 15 amino acids. About this clonotype itself: The antigen remains undetermined. One end of the junction fails to match germline, which may point to a read error.

V and J are TRBV20-1 and TRBJ2-7; tentative D call: TRBD1 (5 bases). Material for sequencing was blood. The TCR comes from a girl aged 10-17 years with multiple sclerosis. This CDR3 is CSASFPQALTYKQYF. CDR3 in DNA: TGCAGTGCTAGTTTTCCACAGGCCCTAACCTACAAGCAGTACTTC.